A selection of T cell receptor beta chains follows, all from one sample in a study of T cells in tumors after PD-1 blockade. Assay used: immunoSEQ multiplex PCR; TCRdb lists only in-frame clones, some missing. The sample contains around 25,000 clones, over 80% of which appear only once. This specimen was PBMCs, taken after anti-PD-1 treatment. The receptors here all came from a human donor with basal cell carcinoma. Both conserved end residues are part of each CDR3. A D gene is named only where the DNA matches it firmly. Clone size is shown for a subset of rows, as once, few, many or a class of expanded clone.

j_call,d_call,clone_size,v_call,cdr3_nt,cdr3_aa
TRBJ2-7,.,.,TRBV9,TGTGCCAGCAGCGTAGTCCCGAGCTCCTACGAGCAGTACTTC,CASSVVPSSYEQYF
TRBJ1-3,.,few,TRBV2,TGTGCCACCGAATCTGGCTCCGGAAACACCATATATTTT,CATESGSGNTIYF
TRBJ1-2,.,.,TRBV6-1,TGTGCCAGCAGTGAAGCGGTGCACGGCTATGGCTACACCTTC,CASSEAVHGYGYTF
TRBJ1-1,.,.,TRBV7-3,TGTGCCAGCAGCCTCGACGGCGGCAGGATGAACACTGAAGCTTTCTTT,CASSLDGGRMNTEAFF
TRBJ2-5,.,.,TRBV7-9,TGTGCCAGCAGCTTAGTATCGGAGACCCAGTACTTC,CASSLVSETQYF
TRBJ1-1,.,.,TRBV27,TGTGCCAGCAGTTTTCAGAGAAACACTGAAGCTTTCTTT,CASSFQRNTEAFF
TRBJ2-7,.,.,TRBV21-1,TGTGCCAGCAGCAATTATCGGGACACTATCTCCTACGAGCAGTACTTC,CASSNYRDTISYEQYF
TRBJ2-1,TRBD2,.,TRBV7-2,TGTGCCAGCAGCTTAAGTCGTTTAGCGGGGGGGAATGAGCAGTTCTTC,CASSLSRLAGGNEQFF
TRBJ1-1,TRBD1,.,TRBV19,TGTGCCAGTAAGGTACAGGGGCTTGGCACTGAAGCTTTCTTT,CASKVQGLGTEAFF
TRBJ1-1,.,.,TRBV10-2,TGCGCCAGCAGGGAGGGGAACACTGAAGCTTTCTTT,CASREGNTEAFF
TRBJ2-7,TRBD1,once,TRBV10-3,TGTGCCATCAGTGAGACCGGACAGGGAAAATACGAGCAGTACTTC,CAISETGQGKYEQYF
TRBJ2-7,.,.,TRBV18,TGTGCCAGCTCACCTGGAGCGGACAGTACCTACGAGCAGTACTTC,CASSPGADSTYEQYF
TRBJ2-2,TRBD1,.,TRBV2,TGTGCCAGCAGCACCAGACGGACAGGGAACACCGGGGAGCTGTTTTTT,CASSTRRTGNTGELFF
TRBJ1-2,.,once,TRBV12-3/TRBV12-4,TGTGCCAGCAGTTTAAACGGAATCTATGGCTACACCTTC,CASSLNGIYGYTF
TRBJ1-1,.,.,TRBV3-1/TRBV3-2,TGTGCCAGCAAGAGAATTGGGGGCGGAGGGCCCACTGAAGCTTTCTTT,CASKRIGGGGPTEAFF
TRBJ2-3,TRBD2,.,TRBV5-1,TGCGCCAGCAGCTTGGGGATAGCGGGGTCGTTGGCAGATACGCAGTATTTT,CASSLGIAGSLADTQYF
TRBJ2-4,TRBD2,.,TRBV10-1,TGCGCCAGCAGTCCCGGGACTAGCGGGGGGGTCAACATTCAGTACTTC,CASSPGTSGGVNIQYF
TRBJ1-2,TRBD1,once,TRBV2,TGTGCCAGCTCGCCCGGGACAGGGGCGGGCTATGGCTACACCTTC,CASSPGTGAGYGYTF
TRBJ2-7,.,.,TRBV3-1/TRBV3-2,TGTGCCAGCAGCGAAACAGGAACCTACGAGCAGTACTTC,CASSETGTYEQYF
TRBJ1-2,TRBD1,.,TRBV6-1,TGTGCCAGCAGTGAAACAGGGGGCTATGGCTACACCTTC,CASSETGGYGYTF
TRBJ2-7,.,.,TRBV5-1,TGCGCCAGCAGCCCCGGGCACCGGGACATGAAGTCCCACGAGCAGTACTTC,CASSPGHRDMKSHEQYF
TRBJ2-1,TRBD2,.,TRBV7-3,TGTGCCAGCAGCCCAGTAGCGGGGGCGGATGAGCAGTTCTTC,CASSPVAGADEQFF
TRBJ2-7,.,once,TRBV5-3,TGTGCCAGAAGCCTGCGGGGACCGCGAAGAGGGAGGTCCTACGAGCAGTACTTC,CARSLRGPRRGRSYEQYF
TRBJ2-7,TRBD1,.,TRBV27,TGTGCCAGCAGTTTTAGGGGGCACTCCTACGAGCAGTACTTC,CASSFRGHSYEQYF
TRBJ2-5,TRBD1,.,TRBV11-1,TGTGCCAGCAGCACCCTGACAGGGGAAGAGACCCAGTACTTC,CASSTLTGEETQYF
TRBJ1-5,TRBD1,.,TRBV15,TGTGCCACCAGCAGGAAGGCGGGACAGGAGCCCCAGCATTTT,CATSRKAGQEPQHF
TRBJ2-5,TRBD2,.,TRBV5-1,TGCGCCAGCAGGGCCCGGATAGCGGGGGTCCAAGAGACCCAGTACTTC,CASRARIAGVQETQYF
TRBJ2-1,.,once,TRBV5-4,TGTGCCAGCAGCTTGGAAGCGGTTCAAGGGCAGTTCTTC,CASSLEAVQGQFF
TRBJ2-1,TRBD2,.,TRBV6-5,TGTGCCAGCAGTCCTCTAGCGGGGGGCTACAATGAGCAGTTCTTC,CASSPLAGGYNEQFF
TRBJ2-2,.,.,TRBV30,TGTGCCTGGAGTGTACTCCTAGGGGTCGGGGAGCTGTTTTTT,CAWSVLLGVGELFF
TRBJ2-5,.,.,TRBV5-6,TGTGCCAGCAGCTCCGCAGGGCCGGGGACCCAGTACTTC,CASSSAGPGTQYF
TRBJ2-7,TRBD1,.,TRBV18,TGTGCCAGCTCATACGGACAGGGGGCTAACGAGCAGTACTTC,CASSYGQGANEQYF
TRBJ1-5,.,.,TRBV9,TGTGCCAGCAGCTTAAGTGCAGCTAGCAATCAGCCCCAGCATTTT,CASSLSAASNQPQHF
TRBJ2-1,TRBD1,once,TRBV2,TGTGCCAGCTATGGGGGACAGGGGGAGTATGAGCAGTTCTTC,CASYGGQGEYEQFF
TRBJ2-6,TRBD1,.,TRBV18,TGTGCCAGCTCAGAACTACGGGACAGGGGGATTGGGGCCAACGTCCTGACTTTC,CASSELRDRGIGANVLTF
TRBJ1-2,.,.,TRBV5-1,TGCGCCAGCTCCGATACAGGGCCTGGCTACACCTTC,CASSDTGPGYTF
TRBJ2-1,.,.,TRBV5-1,TGCGCCAGCTACAACCCCGGGATTGCGGATGAGCAGTTCTTC,CASYNPGIADEQFF
TRBJ2-3,TRBD2,few,TRBV30,TGTGCCTGGAGTGAAACTAGCGGGGGGGCGGGTACGCAGTATTTT,CAWSETSGGAGTQYF
TRBJ1-1,TRBD1,.,TRBV5-1,TGCGCCAGCAGCTTATCAAGGGACAGGGGTAGGAACACTGAAGCTTTCTTT,CASSLSRDRGRNTEAFF
TRBJ1-2,.,.,TRBV12-3/TRBV12-4,TGTGCCAGCACCGCACCAAACTATGGCTACACCTTC,CASTAPNYGYTF
TRBJ2-1,TRBD1,.,TRBV12-5,TGTGCTAGTGGTTTAGGACAGGGCGAATACAATGAGCAGTTCTTC,CASGLGQGEYNEQFF
TRBJ2-3,.,.,TRBV7-6,TGTGCCAGCAGCCGTCGCCAAGAGATGGTTGGGGATCCTCGGGATACGCAGTATTTT,CASSRRQEMVGDPRDTQYF